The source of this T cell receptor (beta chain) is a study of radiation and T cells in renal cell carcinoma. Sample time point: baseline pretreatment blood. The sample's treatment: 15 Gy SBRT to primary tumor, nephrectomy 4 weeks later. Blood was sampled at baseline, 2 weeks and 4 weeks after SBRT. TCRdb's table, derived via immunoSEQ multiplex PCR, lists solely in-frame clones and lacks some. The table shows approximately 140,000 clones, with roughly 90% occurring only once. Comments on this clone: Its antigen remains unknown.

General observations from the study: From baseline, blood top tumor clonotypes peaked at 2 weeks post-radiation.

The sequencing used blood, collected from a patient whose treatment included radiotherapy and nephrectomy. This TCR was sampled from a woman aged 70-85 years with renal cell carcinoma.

The DNA of the CDR3 is TGTGCCAGTAGTAAGACTAGCGGGGATATTAATGAGCAGTTCTTC. This gives the protein CASSKTSGDINEQFF. The chain links TRBV19 to TRBJ2-1, with 11 bases fitting TRBD2. Trimming cost V 4 bases and J 7 bases; bases outside gene matches: 6. There are 15 residues in the CDR3. Looked up from germline, CDR1 is LNHDA and CDR2 is SQIVND (reference sequence).